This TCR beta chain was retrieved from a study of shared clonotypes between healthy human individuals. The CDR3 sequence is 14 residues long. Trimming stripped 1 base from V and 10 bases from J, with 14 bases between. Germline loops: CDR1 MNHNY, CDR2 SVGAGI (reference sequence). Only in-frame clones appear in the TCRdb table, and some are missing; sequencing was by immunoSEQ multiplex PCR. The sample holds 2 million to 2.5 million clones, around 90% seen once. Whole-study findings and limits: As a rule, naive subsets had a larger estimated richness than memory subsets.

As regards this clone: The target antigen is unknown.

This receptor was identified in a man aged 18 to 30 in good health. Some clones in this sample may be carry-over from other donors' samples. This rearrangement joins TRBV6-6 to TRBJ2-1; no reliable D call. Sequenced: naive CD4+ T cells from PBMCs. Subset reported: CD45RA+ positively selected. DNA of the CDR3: TGTGCCAGCAGTTACTACCGCCCAGCTGAAGAGCAGTTCTTC. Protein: CASSYYRPAEEQFF.